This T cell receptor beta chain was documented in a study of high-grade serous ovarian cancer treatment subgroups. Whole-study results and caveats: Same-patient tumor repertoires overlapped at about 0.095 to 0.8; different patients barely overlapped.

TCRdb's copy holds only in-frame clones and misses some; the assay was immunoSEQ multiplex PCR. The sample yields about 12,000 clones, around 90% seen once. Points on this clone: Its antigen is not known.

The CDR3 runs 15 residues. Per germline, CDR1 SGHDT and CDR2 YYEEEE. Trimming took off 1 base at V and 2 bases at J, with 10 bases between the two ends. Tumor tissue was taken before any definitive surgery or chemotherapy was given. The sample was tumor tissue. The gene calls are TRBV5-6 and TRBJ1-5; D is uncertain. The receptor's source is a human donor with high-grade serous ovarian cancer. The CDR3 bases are TGTGCCAGCAGCTTGTTTGGGCGGGGCAATCAGCCCCAGCATTTT. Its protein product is CASSLFGRGNQPQHF.